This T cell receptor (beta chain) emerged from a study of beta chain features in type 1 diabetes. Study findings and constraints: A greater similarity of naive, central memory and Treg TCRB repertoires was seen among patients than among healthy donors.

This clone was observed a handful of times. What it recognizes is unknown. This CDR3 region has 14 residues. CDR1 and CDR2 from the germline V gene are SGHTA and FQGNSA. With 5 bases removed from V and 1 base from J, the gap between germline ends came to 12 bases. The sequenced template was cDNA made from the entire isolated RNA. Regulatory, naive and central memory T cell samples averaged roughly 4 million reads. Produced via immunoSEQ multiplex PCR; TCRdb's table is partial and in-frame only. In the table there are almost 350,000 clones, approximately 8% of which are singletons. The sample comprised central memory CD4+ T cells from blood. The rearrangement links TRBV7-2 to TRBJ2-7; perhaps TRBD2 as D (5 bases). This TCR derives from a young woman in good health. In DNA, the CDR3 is TGTGCCAGCAGCCTCCTCGGCGGGTCCTACGAGCAGTACTTC. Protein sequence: CASSLLGGSYEQYF.